The entry that follows covers one T cell receptor (beta chain) sequence. The junction departs from germline at one end; a sequencing error may be responsible. TCR cDNA molecules each had a unique molecular identifier. TCRdb redid the calling of the 5' RACE reads with MiXCR, one entry per CDR3 protein. The profile covers under 100,000 distinct CDR3 sequences, with roughly 8.7% appearing a single time and 6.9% taken by the ten largest. The CDR3 spans 11 residues. CDR1 and CDR2 (germline): SQVTM, ANQGSEA. These data originate in a study of spatial heterogeneity in lung cancer. Background on the study: Sequences of the beta chain were consistently detected in greater numbers than alpha-chain sequences. The average count in raw reads for each unique TCR and UMI combination exceeded eight appearances.

Time point: sample taken at primary tumor resection. Sequencing of whole RNA from tumor, nontumor lung or frozen PBMC involved no sorting. The donors were 72 patients with non-small cell lung cancer that was early-stage and untreated. This chain connects TRBV29-1 to TRBJ2-7, with D perhaps matching TRBD2 (5 bases). This specimen was PBMCs, taken at surgery. This receptor was obtained from a male donor with early-stage non-small cell lung cancer. The CDR3 nucleotides read TGCAGCGTAGAAGGACTTTACGAGCAGTACTTC. Translation gives CSVEGLYEQYF.